The 17 T cell receptor beta chains presented below share a single source sample, sequenced in a study of blood T cell repertoires in COVID-19. The table came from immunoSEQ multiplex PCR; TCRdb's copy has only in-frame clones and leaves some out. The sample records 95,000 to 150,000 clones, roughly four fifths being singletons. Sample: peripheral blood. The receptor set was obtained from a man aged 80 or over with COVID-19, enrolled during active disease.

The chain is built from TRBV7-9 and TRBJ2-5; D is unresolved. Germline CDR1 SEHNR, CDR2 FQNEAQ (reference sequence). The V and J ends lost 5 bases and 2 bases respectively, with 12 bases between them. This CDR3 comprises 14 residues. The CDR3 protein is CASSPLRLQETQYF. CDR3 sequence (DNA): TGTGCCAGCAGCCCGCTCCGCCTACAAGAGACCCAGTACTTC.

In this sample, this clone turned up a few times. This chain joins TRBV18 and TRBJ2-7; TRBD1 aligns across 8 bases. Germline lookup yields CDR1 KGHSH and CDR2 LQKENI. V gave up 4 bases and J gave up 5 bases; unmatched junction bases: 7. This CDR3 contains 14 residues. CDR3 DNA: TGTGCCAGCTCACGTGGGGACAGGTCCGACGAGCAGTACTTC. This encodes CASSRGDRSDEQYF. The variable domain in full, with the rest retrieved from reference TRBV18 and TRBJ2-7, is NAGVMQNPRHLVRRRGQEARLRCSPMKGHSHVYWYRQLPEEGLKFMVYLQKENIIDESGMPKERFSAEFPKEGPSILRIQQVVRGDSAAYFCASSRGDRSDEQYFGPGTRLTVT.

The V call is TRBV21-1, the J call TRBJ2-7; TRBD2 was called by the table and not checked on the DNA. TRBV21-1 is deemed a pseudogene. The CDR3 consists of 16 residues. The CDR3 sequence: CASSSRLTSGSGVPYF. DNA of the CDR3: TGTGCCAGCAGCTCGCGTCTGACTAGCGGGAGCGGGGTGCCGTACTTC.

The V and J genes are TRBV18 and TRBJ2-7; 7 bases agree with TRBD2. CDR1 and CDR2 (germline): KGHSH, LQKENI. The CDR3 is made up of 14 amino acids. The junction had 8 bases not matched to a gene; V was cut back by 4 bases and J by 5 bases. The DNA for the CDR3 is TGTGCCAGCTCACTGATCAGCGGGAACCACGAGCAGTACTTC. It yields the protein CASSLISGNHEQYF. Full variable domain (outside the CDR3, taken from reference TRBV18 and TRBJ2-7): NAGVMQNPRHLVRRRGQEARLRCSPMKGHSHVYWYRQLPEEGLKFMVYLQKENIIDESGMPKERFSAEFPKEGPSILRIQQVVRGDSAAYFCASSLISGNHEQYFGPGTRLTVT.

The rearrangement uses TRBV6-6 and TRBJ2-1, with 8 bases identical to TRBD2. Losses at the gene ends were 6 bases for V and 1 base for J; bases not matched to a gene: 5. Germline V lookup: CDR1 MNHNY, CDR2 SVGAGI (reference sequence). This CDR3 spans 15 amino acids. The CDR3 bases are TGTGCCAGCAGCTTACTAGCGGCTTCCTACAATGAGCAGTTCTTC. As protein: CASSLLAASYNEQFF.

The chain carries TRBV7-8 and TRBJ2-7; perhaps TRBD1 as D (6 bases). Germline V gives CDR1 SGHVS, CDR2 FQNEAQ. Trimming removed 6 bases at V and 3 bases at J, with 15 bases between. This CDR3 has 14 amino acids. CDR3: CASSTRDNYYEQYF. The CDR3 DNA sequence: TGTGCCAGCAGTACTCGGGACAACTACTACGAGCAGTACTTC.

This chain uses TRBV29-1 with TRBJ1-1, with 7 bases aligning to TRBD1. Germline assignment: CDR1 SQVTM and CDR2 ANQGSEA. The CDR3 totals 15 residues. The junction had 6 bases not matched to a gene; V was cut back by 0 bases and J by 2 bases. CDR3 DNA sequence: TGCAGCGTTGAAGATACAGGGGTCGGAAACACTGAAGCTTTCTTT. This encodes CSVEDTGVGNTEAFF.

This chain uses TRBV29-1 with TRBJ2-1; perhaps TRBD2 as D (6 bases). In germline, CDR1 is SQVTM, CDR2 ANQGSEA. This CDR3 has 14 amino acids. Trimming shortened V by 3 bases and J by 4 bases, and 13 bases separated the two germline ends. CDR3 loop: CSVEGERVYNEQFF. CDR3 nucleotide sequence: TGCAGCGTTGAGGGCGAGCGGGTTTACAATGAGCAGTTCTTC.

The chain joins TRBV7-3 to TRBJ2-7; D perhaps matches TRBD1 (6 bases). Germline CDR1 and CDR2: SGHTA and FQGTGA. Trimming pared 1 base from V and 2 bases from J, leaving 12 bases between. The CDR3 covers 15 residues. The CDR3 loop reads CASSLIMGQAYEQYF. The CDR3 DNA follows: TGTGCCAGCAGCTTAATTATGGGACAAGCCTACGAGCAGTACTTC.

J is TRBJ2-3 and V is TRBV6-6; 9 bases line up with TRBD1. Germline V gene data show CDR1 as MNHNY and CDR2 as SVGAGI (reference sequence). The CDR3 sequence is 15 residues long. V was pared by 6 bases and J by 4 bases, with 8 bases of the junction left unmatched. The CDR3 reads CASRRSGQGSDTQYF. The CDR3 DNA follows: TGTGCCAGCAGGCGGAGCGGACAGGGGTCAGATACGCAGTATTTT.

The sample holds one count of this clone. The V call is TRBV18, the J call TRBJ1-2, with D unresolved. Trimming removed 3 bases at V and 5 bases at J, with 10 bases between. The CDR3 loop spans 13 amino acids. The germline CDR1 and CDR2 sequences are KGHSH and LQKENI. The DNA for the CDR3 is TGTGCCAGCTCACCCGGAGATGGGTATGGCTACACCTTC. Its translation: CASSPGDGYGYTF.

This clone was detected only once. The J gene is TRBJ2-1, the V gene TRBV6-5; no reliable D call. The CDR3 has 13 residues. V was pared by 4 bases and J by 1 base, with 5 bases between. Germline values: CDR1 MNHEY, CDR2 SVGAGI. The CDR3 is CASSSTSYNEQFF. DNA for the CDR3: TGTGCCAGCAGTTCGACATCCTACAATGAGCAGTTCTTC.

J is TRBJ2-3 and V is TRBV9; D is possibly TRBD1 (6 bases). The CDR3 sequence is 16 residues long. Per germline, CDR1 SGDLS and CDR2 YYNGEE. The V end lost 0 bases, the J end lost 1 base, and 12 bases lay between the germline ends. The CDR3 reads CASSVGGGEGTDTQYF. As DNA, the CDR3 is TGTGCCAGCAGCGTAGGAGGGGGTGAGGGCACAGATACGCAGTATTTT.

The J gene is TRBJ1-5, the V gene TRBV21-1; the D call of TRBD1 is as the table states it, not checked on the DNA. TRBV21-1 is a recognized pseudogene. This CDR3 is built from 15 residues. The CDR3 sequence: CASWGDREQNQPQHF. The CDR3 DNA reads TGTGCCAGCTGGGGAGACAGGGAGCAGAATCAGCCCCAGCATTTT.

Details on this clone: Distinct nucleotide sequences in the sample also encode this CDR3. This rearrangement joins TRBV10-2 to TRBJ2-1; 7 bases are a match to TRBD2. From germline, CDR1 is WSHSY and CDR2 SAAADI. J lost 6 bases, V lost 3 bases, and 11 bases had no gene match. The CDR3 is 16 amino acids. DNA for the CDR3: TGCGCCAGCAGTGAATTTCCCGGGACTATACCCAATGAGCAGTTCTTC. Protein sequence: CASSEFPGTIPNEQFF.

With regard to this clone: The CDR3 does not end in the conserved phenylalanine or tryptophan, so this is likely a read error. The DNA is omitted, as the CDR3 cannot be located on it reliably, and the CDR3 follows TCRdb's listing. The V gene is TRBV19, the J gene TRBJ1-1; the D call in the table, TRBD1, was not verified against the DNA. The germline CDR1 and CDR2 sequences are LNHDA and SQIVND (reference sequence). The CDR3 has 13 residues if both end residues are counted. CDR3 amino acids: CASSIRPGASEAV.

In DNA, the CDR3 is TGCGCCAGCAGCTTCGACAGGACCCCAGGCTACACCTTC. The encoded protein is CASSFDRTPGYTF. The chain combines TRBV5-1 with TRBJ1-2, with D possibly being TRBD1 (6 bases). The CDR3 sequence is 13 residues long. Trimming cost V 2 bases and J 8 bases, with 13 bases left between them. Germline CDR1 is SGHRS and CDR2 is YFSETQ.